This T cell receptor beta chain emerged from a study of T cell responses to AZD1222 COVID-19 vaccine. Study background: Doses given second, at about 4 or about 12 weeks, were pooled.

Study-level results: Mostly white British, mostly female donors; authors suggested clonal diversity may be underestimated.

Profiling relied on immunoSEQ multiplex PCR, and the TCRdb table lists in-frame clones only, not all of them. The sample yields under 130,000 clones, around 94% seen once. The CDR3 contains 15 residues. CDR1 and CDR2 (germline): MDHEN, SYDVKM. Trimming left V 2 bases short and J 5 bases short, with 15 bases between. This clone turned up a few times. The target antigen is unknown. The V and J genes are TRBV28 and TRBJ1-2; D is perhaps TRBD1 (6 bases). This receptor was identified in an adult in good health. The specimen was peripheral blood, collected on day 0 of AZD1222 vaccination. CDR3 protein: CASSLTQGTRYGYTF. The CDR3 DNA sequence: TGTGCCAGCAGTTTAACGCAGGGGACTAGGTATGGCTACACCTTC.